This TCR beta chain was identified in a study of T cell responses to AZD1222 COVID-19 vaccine. General study points: Baseline seropositivity characterized only six AZD1222 recipients.

Sequencing used immunoSEQ multiplex PCR; TCRdb keeps in-frame clones, though not all of them. The sample includes about 200,000 clones, under 95% seen only once; the top ten take 1%. Germline V gene data show CDR1 as SNHLY and CDR2 as FYNNEI. This CDR3 has 14 amino acids. With respect to this clone: The antigen remains undetermined.

The origin of this receptor is an adult who received the AZD1222 COVID-19 vaccine. The input for sequencing was peripheral blood, taken 28 days after the second AZD1222 dose. V is TRBV2 and J is TRBJ1-3; D is possibly TRBD1 (6 bases). As DNA, the CDR3 is TGTGCTCGCAAGGCCAGGGGCTCTGGAAACACCATATATTTT. It encodes CARKARGSGNTIYF.